This T cell receptor beta chain was retrieved from a study of shared clonotypes between healthy human individuals. Whole-study results and caveats: Expectations were that clonotype sharing among donors would be affected by sequencing depth.

Naive CD8 cells comprised CD45RO-negative, CCR7-positively selected cells, excluding terminally differentiated effector memory CD45RA+ cells. Only one count was recorded for this clone. The target antigen is unknown. Clones were read by immunoSEQ multiplex PCR, and TCRdb kept only the in-frame ones, dropping some. The sample lists roughly 2 million clones, less than 95% occurring once. Germline V gene lookup returns CDR1 SGDLS and CDR2 YYNGEE. V lost 6 bases and J lost 3, with 19 bases in between. The CDR3 consists of 16 residues. V and J are TRBV9 and TRBJ2-1; weak D call: TRBD2 (6 bases). The sample taken for sequencing was naive CD8+ T cells sorted from blood. The clonotype originates from a man aged 18 to 30 in good health. The CDR3 DNA follows: TGTGCCAGCAACCCACTCCGGGAGTCGAACTACAATGAGCAGTTCTTC. Its translation is CASNPLRESNYNEQFF.